This passage covers 2 T cell receptor beta chains from one sample sequenced in a study of blood T cell repertoires in COVID-19. Sequencing was performed with immunoSEQ multiplex PCR; in TCRdb, only in-frame clones are kept and a portion is missing. The data show about 200,000 clones, around nine tenths seen once. Sequenced sample: peripheral blood. These receptors were collected from a man younger than 35 with active or convalescent COVID-19.

The chain couples TRBV12-3 or TRBV12-4 to TRBJ1-1; D gene uncertain. Trimming left V 4 bases short and J 3 bases short, with 6 bases between. This CDR3 is built from 12 residues. The CDR3 loop reads CASSYLDTEAFF. Written as DNA, the CDR3 is TGTGCCAGCAGTTACCTAGACACTGAAGCTTTCTTT.

This chain connects TRBV5-1 to TRBJ2-1, with 10 bases lining up with TRBD2. Unmatched junction bases numbered 3, after V lost 4 bases and J lost 5 bases. The CDR3 loop spans 14 amino acids. The germline gives CDR1 SGHRS, CDR2 YFSETQ. In nucleotides, the CDR3 is TGCGCCAGCAGCCCCGGGACTAGCGACAATGAGCAGTTCTTC. Encoded protein: CASSPGTSDNEQFF.